This TCR beta chain appears in the sequencing data of a study of identical twins. TCRdb processed the 5' RACE reads anew with MiXCR; each CDR3 protein has one entry. Among 200,000 to 300,000 distinct CDR3 sequences, roughly an eighth were seen once, and the ten largest hold about 4%. This clonotype was seen a handful of times. CDR3 length: 14 amino acids. After removal of 6 bases from V and 6 bases from J, the junction contained 11 bases not matched to a gene. The germline V gene encodes CDR1 MNHEY and CDR2 SVGEGT. The data were also submitted as part of a second study, on yellow fever vaccine responses in identical twins.

The sequence was obtained from a woman aged 18 to 35 in good health. What was sequenced was memory (CD45RO+) T cells sorted from blood. The chain recombines TRBV6-2 or TRBV6-3 with TRBJ2-7, with TRBD1 matching over 7 bases. The DNA for the CDR3 is TGTGCCAGCAGGAGACAGGGCTCACTACGCGAGCAGTACTTC. This codes for CASRRQGSLREQYF.